This section outlines one T cell receptor (beta chain) sequence together with its context. Its binding antigen is unknown. Qualities for individual bases were not recorded, and no much larger clone is one base off. The sample originates from a study of a mutant IDH1 vaccine in newly diagnosed glioma (dated by TCRdb to 2020 to 2022). For the wider study: Patients were given eight vaccinations, in weeks 1, 3, 5, 7, 11, 15, 19 and 23, which matched visits V03 through V10. In the chemotherapy-containing groups, vaccination started alongside temozolomide cycles, whereas in patients who had radiotherapy alone it started 4-6 weeks after radiotherapy. The approximately 32 treated patients were approximately 62% male and approximately 40% female, with a mean age of around 40 years. Prior to enrollment, standard therapy consisting of radiotherapy alone, temozolomide alone, or radiochemotherapy with temozolomide had been administered to patients, with the combination being received by most patients. Six visits were used for peripheral blood collection: V03 (baseline), V05, V07, V10, V12 and V13. For exploratory analyses, fewer than 30 treated patients had longitudinal TCRB deep sequencing done wherever samples were available.

Broad study findings and their caveats: Immune responses induced by the vaccine were seen in roughly 95% of patients across multiple MHC alleles. No apparent relationship was observed between pseudoprogression and alterations in the top peripheral T cell clonotypes detected by TCRB sequencing. The authors stated that sample limitations prevented analyses of patient blood samples from being reproduced. Availability determined which PBMC samples were chosen for TCRB deep sequencing.

Receptors were amplified or captured by the immunoSEQ multiplex PCR assay. Following the manufacturer's protocol, the hsTCRB Kit was used to amplify rearranged TCR beta chain sequences. TCRB libraries were sequenced on an Illumina MiSeq. The paper's data handling went like this. Demultiplexing, trimming and gene mapping were performed with the kit vendor's proprietary platform. Sourced from immuneACCESS, this table was stored by TCRdb with only in-frame sequences that have V and J called. A share of the clones is absent; for the studies checked, an unresolved V gene accounts for under half, and the remainder has no known explanation. The DNA gave D and trimming, while V, J and clone size come from that table. Present in this sample are 60,000 to 75,000 clones, 84% of which were seen just once. The ten largest clones add up to approximately 3.8% of the sample. The CDR3 numbers 15 residues from cysteine through phenylalanine. The only DNA kept is the CDR3, 45 bases in frame from the first base. Trimming costs V 5 bases and J 4 bases, and their ends lie 20 bases apart. The germline V gene yields SQVTM for CDR1 and ANQGSEA for CDR2.

The sample's time point label, in plain terms: week 11, during vaccination. Each vaccine dose, consisting of 300 ug of a 20-mer mutant IDH1 peptide in Montanide, was administered subcutaneously with topical imiquimod. The donors had newly diagnosed IDH1-mutant astrocytomas of WHO grade 3 or 4 that showed loss of nuclear ATRX. The samples were drawn from NOA16, a multicentre, single-arm, open-label phase I trial in Germany that tested a mutant IDH1 peptide vaccine in humans for the first time. The DNeasy Blood and Tissue Kit was used to extract genomic DNA from EDTA blood for TCRB sequencing. This receptor was taken from a man aged 30 to 39 with glioma. The chain joins TRBV29-1 to TRBJ1-2; the D gene assignment is ambiguous. Sequenced material: PBMCs, taken from a glioma patient whose treatment included an IDH1 peptide vaccine. The CDR3 region: CSVTSSTPGGYGYTF. In nucleotide form, the sequence is TGCAGCGTTACTTCCTCGACCCCGGGTGGCTATGGCTACACCTTC.